This TCR beta chain was recovered during a study of control samples from healthy donors and cancer patients. The CDR3 length is 14 residues. Germline V gene sequence: CDR1 MNHNS, CDR2 SASEGT. With 1 base removed from V and 10 bases from J, the gap between germline ends came to 11 bases. Here immunoSEQ multiplex PCR was the method, and the copy in TCRdb shows in-frame clones only, minus some. In the table there are around 110,000 clones, around 87% of which are singletons. The chain is built from TRBV6-1 and TRBJ1-6; D unclear. The sequencing input was PBMCs. This TCR was sampled from a woman between 45 and 60 years old with colorectal cancer. CDR3 DNA sequence: TGTGCCAGCAGTGAAGGCGGTCGGAGCTCACCCCTCCACTTT. It is translated as CASSEGGRSSPLHF.